This T cell receptor (beta chain) was profiled in a study of CD8 T cells in ankylosing spondylitis. As the method for making TCR beta libraries, quantitative 5'-RACE with molecular barcodes was used. A single record per CDR3 protein comes from TCRdb applying MiXCR to the 5' RACE reads. This sample has approximately 400,000 distinct CDR3 sequences, with approximately 17% found just once. As to this clonotype: Its antigen is not known.

Study conclusions and caveats: What seemed typical of ankylosing spondylitis blood was a TCR beta motif built from fewer than ten highly homologous variants. Reports say disease-linked clones showed up significantly more in matched ankylosing spondylitis synovial fluid.

This CDR3 has 13 amino acids. Deletions cut 4 bases from V and 5 bases from J, with 11 bases between. Germline values: CDR1 MNHEY, CDR2 SVGEGT. The sequence was obtained from a male donor with ankylosing spondylitis. Specimen: blood, either unsorted or a sorted T cell fraction (not recorded which). The V gene is TRBV6-2 or TRBV6-3, the J gene TRBJ1-1; D is perhaps TRBD1 (5 bases). The CDR3 coding sequence is TGTGCCAGCAGTTGGGAGGGACGGACTGAAGCTTTCTTT. Translation gives CASSWEGRTEAFF.